This T cell receptor beta chain appears in the sequencing data of a study of cytomegalovirus exposure and HLA in healthy donors. As concerns this clone: Antigen specificity is unknown.

Germline V lookup: CDR1 MRHNA, CDR2 SNTAGT. The CDR3 loop spans 12 amino acids. Trimming removed 8 bases from V and 3 bases from J; junction bases left unmatched: 4. Study findings and constraints: Productive rates of about 90% or about 30% were seen for most TCR beta V segments in an earlier analysis.

The PCR used 60 Vbeta and 13 Jbeta primers. The table came from immunoSEQ multiplex PCR; TCRdb's copy has only in-frame clones and leaves some out. This sample has under 150,000 clones, with 80% to 85% found just once. V gene TRBV6-4 combines with J gene TRBJ2-7; the match to TRBD1 covers 7 bases. Sequencing used PBMCs. The clonotype comes from a male donor in good health and CMV-seropositive. CDR3 nucleotide sequence: TGTGCCAGCCGGGGACAGAACTACGAGCAGTACTTC. It encodes CASRGQNYEQYF.